Sequencing of this TCR beta chain was carried out in a study of T-cell memory formation after mild COVID-19. On the study more broadly: The two donors had largely donor-specific TCR clusters.

Study-wide results and limits: Contracting clones localized mainly to CM and EM when CD4+ and mainly to EMRA when CD8+. Memory sampled before infection contained some responding clones, suggesting cross-reactive memory joined.

MiXCR was run by TCRdb on the 5' RACE reads, yielding one entry per CDR3 protein. The sample lists approximately 300,000 distinct CDR3 sequences, about 16% occurring once. This CDR3 spans 15 amino acids. V shed 9 bases and J 1 base; nucleotides not matched to a gene: 8. Germline V gives CDR1 LNHNV, CDR2 YYDKDF (reference sequence). About this clonotype: Antigen unknown.

The sequenced material came from PBMCs or a T cell subset sorted from them (not recorded which). The receptor's source is a man between 18 and 29 years old who had mild COVID-19 (a few samples of this study predate the infection). Cell type and time point are not known. The genes are TRBV15 and TRBJ2-3; 9 nucleotides align to TRBD1. The DNA for the CDR3 is TGTGCCACAGAACGACAGGGGGAGGGCACAGATACGCAGTATTTT. It is translated as CATERQGEGTDTQYF.